This TCR beta chain was documented in a study of cytomegalovirus exposure and HLA in healthy donors. In the study overall: It was reported in a later analysis that the 120 validation repertoires used the same platform as the 650 to 800 first-cohort repertoires.

TCRdb keeps only in-frame clones here, not all; method: immunoSEQ multiplex PCR. This sample has about 360,000 clones, with around 86% found just once. The donors were part of the 120-subject validation cohort, which stood apart from the roughly 670-subject first cohort. Points on this clone: What it binds is not known.

CDR1 and CDR2 from the germline V gene are SNHLY and FYNNEI. Trimming at V came to 10 bases and at J to 4 bases, leaving 22 bases not matched to a gene. The CDR3 runs to 18 residues. Study-level points and caveats: The authors confirmed in vitro that three CMV-associated chains were specific for CMV antigens.

The sample comprised PBMCs. The J gene is TRBJ2-3, the V gene TRBV2; 8 bases agree with TRBD2. The clonotype was recovered from a woman under 30 in good health and CMV-seronegative. CDR3 in amino acids: CAIQLTSEVGVISDTQYF. The CDR3 nucleotides read TGTGCCATCCAATTGACTAGCGAGGTGGGGGTGATTTCAGATACGCAGTATTTT.